A single sample gave rise to the 11 T cell receptor beta chains below, sequenced in a study of CD8 T cells in ankylosing spondylitis. No antigen is known for these receptors. TCRdb reprocessed the 5' RACE reads via MiXCR and lists one record per CDR3 protein. The profile covers about 840,000 distinct CDR3 sequences, with 12% appearing a single time and 0.45% to 0.6% taken by the ten largest. Study-wide results and caveats: Ankylosing spondylitis blood seemed to carry a telltale TCR beta motif made of about 8 highly homologous variants.

The specimen sequenced was blood, either unsorted or a sorted T cell fraction (not recorded which). Receptors originate from a male donor with ankylosing spondylitis.

This clonotype was seen more than once but under ten times. The V gene is TRBV20-1, the J gene TRBJ2-5, with D perhaps matching TRBD1 (6 bases). CDR1 and CDR2 (germline): DFQATT, SNEGSKA (reference sequence). There are 14 residues in the CDR3. The V gene lost 1 base and the J gene lost 1 base, with 10 bases spanning the gap. The CDR3 DNA reads as TGCAGTGCTAGAGCGACAGGTAGCCAAGAGACCCAGTACTTC. The encoded protein is CSARATGSQETQYF.

The gene calls are TRBV2 and TRBJ1-2; the D is unclear. V was trimmed by 6 bases and J by 9 bases, leaving 17 bases between them. The CDR3 length is 13 residues. Germline V lookup: CDR1 SNHLY, CDR2 FYNNEI. The CDR3 here is CASRVEGVVRYTF. The DNA for the CDR3 is TGTGCCAGCAGGGTAGAGGGAGTCGTACGCTACACCTTC.

This chain connects TRBV7-2 to TRBJ2-7; D uncertain. The CDR3 spans 14 residues. The germline gives CDR1 SGHTA, CDR2 FQGNSA. Trimming removed 1 base at V and 2 bases at J, with 9 bases between. The CDR3 coding sequence is TGTGCCAGCAGCTTAGTTGGCTTAACCTACGAGCAGTACTTC. Its translation is CASSLVGLTYEQYF.

This clonotype was detected only a few times. This chain connects TRBV25-1 to TRBJ1-5; TRBD1 agrees at 7 bases. Trimming at V came to 8 bases and at J to 3 bases, leaving 13 bases not matched to a gene. Germline V gene sequence: CDR1 MGHDK, CDR2 SYGVNS. This CDR3 has 16 amino acids. CDR3 in DNA: TGTGCCAGCCGGGGGGTCACGGGACAGCCCAATCAGCCCCAGCATTTT. Translation: CASRGVTGQPNQPQHF.

This clonotype has more than one count but fewer than ten. This chain joins TRBV20-1 and TRBJ1-2; no firm D call. The germline gives CDR1 DFQATT, CDR2 SNEGSKA (reference sequence). CDR3 length: 13 amino acids. Trimming left V 5 bases short and J 4 bases short, with 14 bases between. CDR3 protein: CSAGSVGSYGYTF. The CDR3 DNA follows: TGCAGTGCTGGGTCCGTGGGTAGCTATGGCTACACCTTC.

This clonotype was detected only a few times. V gene TRBV7-2 combines with J gene TRBJ1-2; 7 bases fit TRBD1. CDR1 and CDR2 (germline): SGHTA, FQGNSA. CDR3 length: 14 amino acids. V dropped 5 bases and J dropped 3; count of bases not matched to a gene: 6. CDR3: CASSPRDSYYGYTF. In DNA form, the CDR3 reads TGTGCCAGCAGCCCGAGGGACAGTTACTATGGCTACACCTTC.

This clonotype was detected only a few times. The chain is built from TRBV28 and TRBJ2-7, with D possibly matching TRBD1 (6 bases). The CDR3 has 14 residues. V lost 5 bases, J lost 4 bases, and 15 bases lay in between. Germline assignment: CDR1 MDHEN and CDR2 SYDVKM. CDR3 region: CASSPQGQDYEQYF. The CDR3, as DNA: TGTGCCAGCAGTCCTCAGGGGCAGGATTACGAGCAGTACTTC. The full variable domain, with the rest looked up from reference TRBV28 and TRBJ2-7, is DVKVTQSSRYLVKRTGEKVFLECVQDMDHENMFWYRQDPGLGLRLIYFSYDVKMKEKGDIPEGYSVSREKKERFSLILESASTNQTSMYLCASSPQGQDYEQYFGPGTRLTVT.

This clonotype was counted at least ten times. The chain links TRBV5-1 to TRBJ1-3, with 8 bases fitting TRBD1. J gave up 2 bases and V 0 bases, and 4 bases lay outside the gene matches. The CDR3 runs to 16 residues. The germline V gene encodes CDR1 SGHRS and CDR2 YFSETQ. CDR3 sequence: CASSLDRQGTGNTIYF. In DNA form, the CDR3 reads TGCGCCAGCAGCTTGGACCGACAGGGGACTGGAAACACCATATATTTT. Using reference TRBV5-1 and TRBJ1-3 for the parts outside the CDR3, the full variable domain is KAGVTQTPRYLIKTRGQQVTLSCSPISGHRSVSWYQQTPGQGLQFLFEYFSETQRNKGNFPGRFSGRQFSNSRSEMNVSTLELGDSALYLCASSLDRQGTGNTIYFGEGSWLTVV.

This clonotype was counted between two and nine times. The rearrangement joins TRBV24-1 to TRBJ2-1; 10 nucleotides line up with TRBD2. With V trimmed by 4 bases and J by 10 bases, 9 bases remained unmatched. CDR1 is KGHDR, CDR2 SFDVKD, per germline. The CDR3 is 15 residues long. CDR3 in amino acids: CATSDPGLAREEQFF. DNA of the CDR3: TGTGCCACCAGTGACCCGGGACTAGCGCGGGAGGAGCAGTTCTTC.

This clonotype showed up just a few times. The chain's CDR3 is CASYEGAFGYTF. Here the CDR3 DNA reads TGTGCCAGCTACGAGGGGGCTTTTGGCTACACCTTC. This rearrangement joins TRBV7-2 to TRBJ1-2; 7 nucleotides line up with TRBD1. Losses at the gene ends were 8 bases for V and 7 bases for J; bases not matched to a gene: 7. The CDR3 length is 12 residues. The germline gives CDR1 SGHTA, CDR2 FQGNSA.

The sample holds many counts of this clonotype. The J gene is TRBJ2-3, the V gene TRBV28; 7 nucleotides align to TRBD1. This CDR3 has 15 amino acids. Germline V CDR1 and CDR2: MDHEN, SYDVKM. The V segment lost 5 bases and the J segment 4 bases; nucleotides outside the gene matches: 9. The CDR3 coding sequence is TGTGCCAGCAGTGAACCGGGACAGAGGCCAGATACGCAGTATTTT. Translating gives CASSEPGQRPDTQYF. Looking up the rest from reference TRBV28 and TRBJ2-3 gives the full variable domain: DVKVTQSSRYLVKRTGEKVFLECVQDMDHENMFWYRQDPGLGLRLIYFSYDVKMKEKGDIPEGYSVSREKKERFSLILESASTNQTSMYLCASSEPGQRPDTQYFGPGTRLTVL.